These T cell receptor beta chains were read from a single sample in a study of CD8 T cells in ankylosing spondylitis. TCRdb reprocessed the 5' RACE reads with MiXCR, giving one entry per CDR3 protein. Among a few hundred thousand distinct CDR3 sequences listed, about 7% were seen once. Material for sequencing was blood, either unsorted or a sorted T cell fraction (not recorded which). These receptors were obtained from a male donor with ankylosing spondylitis. CDR3s include the opening cysteine and the closing phenylalanine or tryptophan. D genes are given only for firm matches. Only part of the rows carry a size: once, few, many, or a class if the clone is expanded.

.	.	TRBV12-2	TRBJ1-5	CASRPRADRGGSQPQHF	TGTGCAAGTCGCCCACGGGCGGACAGGGGTGGGAGTCAGCCCCAGCATTTT
.	.	TRBV4-3	TRBJ2-7	CASSLSIGTRDEQYF	TGCGCCAGCAGCCTCTCAATCGGGACCAGGGACGAGCAGTACTTC
few	.	TRBV27	TRBJ1-1	CASSSLGGITEAFF	TGTGCCAGCAGTTCTCTAGGTGGTATCACTGAAGCTTTCTTT
few	.	TRBV28	TRBJ2-7	CASSFDGGLIEQYF	TGTGCCAGCAGTTTTGACGGGGGCCTTATAGAGCAGTACTTC
.	.	TRBV10-3	TRBJ2-4	CAIRDSGEENIQYF	TGTGCCATCAGGGACTCTGGGGAAGAAAACATTCAGTACTTC
many	.	TRBV4-3	TRBJ1-5	CASSPAGEQPQHF	TGCGCCAGCAGCCCGGCAGGGGAACAGCCCCAGCATTTT
many	.	TRBV5-1	TRBJ1-4	CASSLGQLATNEKLFF	TGCGCCAGCAGCCTTGGACAGCTAGCAACTAATGAAAAACTGTTTTTT
many	.	TRBV12-3/TRBV12-4	TRBJ1-1	CASSGLKGWMNTEAFF	TGTGCCAGCAGTGGTCTCAAGGGGTGGATGAACACTGAAGCTTTCTTT
many	TRBD1	TRBV6-4	TRBJ2-2	CASSPGTGETGELFF	TGTGCCAGCAGTCCCGGGACAGGGGAGACCGGGGAGCTGTTTTTT
many	.	TRBV7-9	TRBJ2-1	CASSLGGEGTDNEQFF	TGTGCCAGCAGCTTAGGAGGGGAAGGTACGGACAATGAGCAGTTCTTC
many	.	TRBV27	TRBJ2-1	CASLGPYNEQFF	TGTGCCAGTTTGGGGCCCTACAATGAGCAGTTCTTC
.	.	TRBV4-3	TRBJ2-7	CASSQISGEQYF	TGCGCCAGCAGCCAGATTAGCGGCGAGCAGTACTTC
.	.	TRBV11-3	TRBJ1-5	CASSFFLNQPQHF	TGTGCCAGCAGCTTTTTTCTCAATCAGCCCCAGCATTTT
.	TRBD2	TRBV2	TRBJ2-1	CASSVTSGINEQFF	TGTGCCAGCAGTGTGACTAGCGGGATAAATGAGCAGTTCTTC
.	TRBD2	TRBV18	TRBJ2-1	CASSPGTSSYNEQSF	TGTGCCAGCTCACCTGGGACTAGCAGCTACAATGAGCAGTCCTTC
many	TRBD1	TRBV9	TRBJ2-7	CASSARGQGSYEQYF	TGTGCCAGCAGCGCGAGGGGACAGGGCTCGTACGAGCAGTACTTC